The 8 T cell receptor beta chains reported below all come from one sample, sequenced in a study of blood T cell repertoires in COVID-19. Some clones are missing from TCRdb's copy, which holds only in-frame ones; the method was immunoSEQ multiplex PCR. Among 100,000 to 150,000 clones listed, around nine tenths were seen once. Sequences were obtained from peripheral blood. The receptors stem from a human donor in a cohort sampled during active COVID-19.

The rearrangement joins TRBV7-9 to TRBJ2-4; tentatively, D is TRBD2 (6 bases). V lost 1 base and J lost 2, with 9 bases in between. This CDR3 contains 15 residues. The V gene's germline CDR1 is SEHNR and CDR2 FQNEAQ (reference sequence). The CDR3: CASSLVGGTKNIQYF. As DNA, the CDR3 is TGTGCCAGCAGCTTAGTGGGGGGTACCAAAAACATTCAGTACTTC.

V usage is TRBV10-3 and J usage is TRBJ1-1; 9 nucleotides align to TRBD1. The J segment lost 2 bases and the V segment lost 5 bases, leaving 9 bases of the junction unmatched. Germline assignment: CDR1 ENHRY and CDR2 SYGVKD. This CDR3 has 16 amino acids. As DNA, the CDR3 is TGTGCCATCAGTCGGAGACAGGGGGGTTCCAACACTGAAGCTTTCTTT. This codes for CAISRRQGGSNTEAFF.

The chain links TRBV5-1 to TRBJ1-2, with 8 bases aligning to TRBD1. Unmatched junction bases numbered 6, after V lost 0 bases and J lost 2 bases. Germline V gene data show CDR1 as SGHRS and CDR2 as YFSETQ. This CDR3 region has 16 residues. The CDR3: CASSLGQGRLNYGYTF. The CDR3 DNA is TGCGCCAGCAGCTTGGGACAGGGGCGCCTAAACTATGGCTACACCTTC.

The J gene is TRBJ2-5, the V gene TRBV7-8; D perhaps matches TRBD1 (6 bases). The CDR3 consists of 16 residues. Germline V gene data show CDR1 as SGHVS and CDR2 as FQNEAQ. The V gene lost 2 bases and the J gene lost 5 bases, with 18 bases spanning the gap. This CDR3 is CASSLLGGPLRETQYF. The DNA for the CDR3 is TGTGCCAGCAGCTTATTAGGGGGACCCCTTCGGGAGACCCAGTACTTC.

This sequence joins TRBV7-9 and TRBJ2-1; TRBD2 agrees at 8 bases. V was pared by 1 base and J by 6 bases, with 8 bases of the junction left unmatched. The CDR3 has 16 amino acids. The germline CDR1 and CDR2 sequences are SEHNR and FQNEAQ (reference sequence). The CDR3, as DNA: TGTGCCAGCAGCTTAGTGGCGGGGGGAAGACTCAATGAGCAGTTCTTC. Translated: CASSLVAGGRLNEQFF.

The chain couples TRBV7-8 to TRBJ2-3; 7 nucleotides align to TRBD1. The CDR3 is 15 amino acids. V gave up 5 bases and J gave up 1 base; unmatched junction bases: 6. Germline V CDR1 and CDR2: SGHVS, FQNEAQ. As DNA, the CDR3 is TGTGCCAGCAGCATCGACAGGGAAGGCACAGATACGCAGTATTTT. This gives the protein CASSIDREGTDTQYF.

This chain connects TRBV5-1 to TRBJ2-7; weak D call: TRBD1 (8 bases). The CDR3 runs 14 residues. Germline values: CDR1 SGHRS, CDR2 YFSETQ. Between the trimmed V and J ends, which lost 4 bases and 7 bases, there was a span of 18 bases. In nucleotides, the CDR3 is TGCGCCAGCAGCAGCGGGACAGGAAGTAGGGAGCAGTACTTC. It specifies CASSSGTGSREQYF.

The V and J genes are TRBV9 and TRBJ2-7; TRBD2 aligns across 10 bases. CDR1 SGDLS and CDR2 YYNGEE come from the germline V gene. The CDR3 spans 15 residues. Trimming took 4 bases from V and 3 from J; bases not matched to a gene: 7. The CDR3 DNA sequence: TGTGCCAGCAGCCCCAGGACTAGCGGATACTACGAGCAGTACTTC. Encoded protein: CASSPRTSGYYEQYF.